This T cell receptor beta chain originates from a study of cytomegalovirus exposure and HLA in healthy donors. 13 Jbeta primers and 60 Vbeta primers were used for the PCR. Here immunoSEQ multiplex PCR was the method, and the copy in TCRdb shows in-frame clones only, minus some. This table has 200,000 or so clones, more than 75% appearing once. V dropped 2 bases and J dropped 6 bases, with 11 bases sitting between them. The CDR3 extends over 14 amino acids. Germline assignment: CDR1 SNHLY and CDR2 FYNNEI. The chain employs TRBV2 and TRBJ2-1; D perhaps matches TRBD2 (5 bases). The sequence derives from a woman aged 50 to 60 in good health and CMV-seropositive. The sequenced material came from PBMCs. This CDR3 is CASSELLAANEQFF. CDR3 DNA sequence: TGTGCCAGCAGTGAATTGCTAGCCGCCAATGAGCAGTTCTTC.